This is a list of T cell receptor beta chains from one sample in a study of vaccination and CD4 T cells after COVID-19. From the PCR reads, TCRdb called clonotypes with MiXCR, one entry per CDR3 protein. Of 15,000 to 20,000 distinct CDR3 sequences in the sample, 61% were seen once. These receptors have no identified antigens. Sequencing was carried out using CD4+ T cells from blood, cultured in vitro. The receptors were gathered from a human donor who had recovered from COVID-19. Each CDR3 is given with its conserved first and last residue. D genes are given only for firm matches. The size entry is marked missing in some rows and otherwise reads once, few, many or a size class.

j_gene: TRBJ1-2
d_gene: .
v_gene: TRBV7-9
abundance: .
CDR3nt: TGTGCCAGCAGTCACAGGGATCCCTATGGCTACACCTTC
CDR3aa: CASSHRDPYGYTF

j_gene: TRBJ1-1
d_gene: .
v_gene: TRBV6-1
abundance: .
CDR3nt: TGTGCCAGCAGCTCCTCCGACATGAGAGAAGCTTTCTTT
CDR3aa: CASSSSDMREAFF

j_gene: TRBJ1-6
d_gene: TRBD1
v_gene: TRBV12-3/TRBV12-4
abundance: .
CDR3nt: TGTGCCAGCAGTTGGGGGGACAGGGCTCCCAATTCACCCCTCCACTTT
CDR3aa: CASSWGDRAPNSPLHF

j_gene: TRBJ2-3
d_gene: .
v_gene: TRBV20-1
abundance: .
CDR3nt: TGCAGTGCTAGAGATTACGAGGAAATGACAGATACGCAGTATTTT
CDR3aa: CSARDYEEMTDTQYF

j_gene: TRBJ1-5
d_gene: .
v_gene: TRBV20-1
abundance: .
CDR3nt: TGCAGTGCTAGCGCCCCCTTAGCCCCCAATCAGCCCCAGCATTTT
CDR3aa: CSASAPLAPNQPQHF

j_gene: TRBJ2-3
d_gene: .
v_gene: TRBV6-2/TRBV6-3
abundance: few
CDR3nt: TGTGCCAGCAGGCCAACAGGGGAGGGATCAGATACGCAGTATTTT
CDR3aa: CASRPTGEGSDTQYF

j_gene: TRBJ2-2
d_gene: .
v_gene: TRBV7-2
abundance: .
CDR3nt: TGTGCCAGCAGCTTAGCGGGAGTAGGTGACGGGGAGCTGTTTTTT
CDR3aa: CASSLAGVGDGELFF

j_gene: TRBJ2-2
d_gene: .
v_gene: TRBV30
abundance: .
CDR3nt: TGTGCCTGGGCAGCCCGGGGGCGAACCGGGGAGCTGTTTTTT
CDR3aa: CAWAARGRTGELFF

j_gene: TRBJ1-5
d_gene: .
v_gene: TRBV30
abundance: .
CDR3nt: TGTGCCTGGAGTGCCTCGTTAGGGCCCCAGCATTTT
CDR3aa: CAWSASLGPQHF

j_gene: TRBJ2-1
d_gene: .
v_gene: TRBV7-9
abundance: .
CDR3nt: TGTGCCAGCAGCCCACGGCAGGGCAATGAGCAGTTCTTC
CDR3aa: CASSPRQGNEQFF

j_gene: TRBJ2-3
d_gene: .
v_gene: TRBV20-1
abundance: .
CDR3nt: TGCAGTGCTAGGAACGCGGGCGTTGGGACAGATACGCAGTATTTT
CDR3aa: CSARNAGVGTDTQYF

j_gene: TRBJ2-2
d_gene: .
v_gene: TRBV20-1
abundance: few
CDR3nt: TGCAGTGCGCTGCCGGGACGGAATACCGGGGAGCTGTTTTTT
CDR3aa: CSALPGRNTGELFF

j_gene: TRBJ1-2
d_gene: .
v_gene: TRBV28
abundance: .
CDR3nt: TGTGCCAGCGCTCCGGCGGACCTTAAGGGATATGGCTACACCTTC
CDR3aa: CASAPADLKGYGYTF

j_gene: TRBJ1-2
d_gene: .
v_gene: TRBV4-3
abundance: .
CDR3nt: TGCGCCAGCAGCCGGGGAGACAGCGGAGGATATGGCTACACCTTC
CDR3aa: CASSRGDSGGYGYTF

j_gene: TRBJ1-1
d_gene: .
v_gene: TRBV15
abundance: .
CDR3nt: TGTGCCACCAGCAGTCATCAGGTGAGGGGTTGGAGCGCTGAAGCTTTCTTT
CDR3aa: CATSSHQVRGWSAEAFF

j_gene: TRBJ1-2
d_gene: .
v_gene: TRBV11-2
abundance: .
CDR3nt: TGTGCCAGCAGCTGGAGCACGGACCCTGGAGGCTACACCTTC
CDR3aa: CASSWSTDPGGYTF

j_gene: TRBJ2-4
d_gene: .
v_gene: TRBV29-1
abundance: few
CDR3nt: TGCAGCGTTGCATACAGGGAAAACATTCAGTACTTC
CDR3aa: CSVAYRENIQYF

j_gene: TRBJ1-3
d_gene: .
v_gene: TRBV5-1
abundance: .
CDR3nt: TGCACCATGGGGGGCAGAAACACCATATATTTT
CDR3aa: CTMGGRNTIYF

j_gene: TRBJ1-2
d_gene: .
v_gene: TRBV27
abundance: .
CDR3nt: TGTGCCAGCAGAAACAGGGTCGACTATGGCTACACCTTC
CDR3aa: CASRNRVDYGYTF

j_gene: TRBJ2-3
d_gene: TRBD1
v_gene: TRBV20-1
abundance: .
CDR3nt: TGCAGTGCTAGAGCCTTGAGGACAGGACCGCTCACAGATACGCAGTATTTT
CDR3aa: CSARALRTGPLTDTQYF

j_gene: TRBJ2-5
d_gene: .
v_gene: TRBV3-1
abundance: .
CDR3nt: TGTGCCAGCAGCCAAGGCACCCAGTACTTC
CDR3aa: CASSQGTQYF

j_gene: TRBJ2-7
d_gene: TRBD1
v_gene: TRBV7-9
abundance: .
CDR3nt: TGTGCCAGCAGCCCCGGGGACAGGGGGGCCGAGCAGTACTTC
CDR3aa: CASSPGDRGAEQYF